One and the same sample provided the 20 T cell receptor beta chains below, sequenced in a study of Graves' ophthalmopathy and Graves' hyperthyroidism. RNA transcripts served as template for amplifying TCR beta CDR3 sequences. A first-round RT-PCR used HTBI primers, followed by a second-round multiplex PCR. TCRdb called the multiplex PCR reads again in MiXCR, with one record for every CDR3 protein. The profile shows about 590,000 distinct CDR3 sequences, under 45% of them singletons. The sample comprised peripheral blood or thyroid tissue (not recorded which). The receptor set was obtained from an adult man with Graves' hyperthyroidism.

This clonotype was seen repeatedly, ten times or more. This chain uses TRBV20-1 with TRBJ2-2, with D maybe TRBD2 (5 bases). CDR3 size: 14 residues. From germline, CDR1 is DFQATT and CDR2 SNEGSKA (reference sequence). Trimming cost V 1 base and J 2 bases, with 8 bases left between them. This CDR3 reads CSARGTVNTGELFF. The CDR3 nucleotides read TGCAGTGCTAGAGGGACTGTTAACACCGGGGAGCTGTTTTTT.

This clonotype was picked up many times. The chain links TRBV6-5 to TRBJ2-7, with D perhaps matching TRBD2 (5 bases). V lost 4 bases and J 6 bases, leaving 13 bases between the germline ends. The germline gives CDR1 MNHEY, CDR2 SVGAGI. CDR3 length: 13 amino acids. The CDR3, as DNA: TGTGCCAGCAGTTTAACAGCGAGCGGCGAGCAGTACTTC. As protein: CASSLTASGEQYF.

About this clonotype itself: Since the CDR3 does not end with the conserved phenylalanine or tryptophan, this likely comes from a read error. Because the CDR3's place on the DNA is in doubt, the DNA is left out and the CDR3 is given as listed by TCRdb. V usage is TRBV7-2 and J usage is TRBJ1-1; the table's D call, TRBD1, has no DNA check behind it. Both ends counted, the CDR3 spans 8 residues. The V gene's germline CDR1 is SGHTA and CDR2 FQGNSA. The CDR3 sequence is CASNMVPR.

This clonotype was seen only a few times. This sequence joins TRBV30 and TRBJ1-1; a weak D match, TRBD1 (6 bases). The V gene lost 2 bases and the J gene lost 3 bases, with 10 bases spanning the gap. The CDR3 has 13 residues. From germline, CDR1 is GTSNPN and CDR2 SVGIG (reference sequence). The CDR3 DNA sequence: TGTGCCTGGAGTATGGGGGCGGACACTGAAGCTTTCTTT. It is translated as CAWSMGADTEAFF.

V and J are TRBV10-1 and TRBJ2-7; TRBD1 matches at 9 bases. This CDR3 comprises 17 residues. Germline lookup yields CDR1 WNHNN and CDR2 SYGVQD (reference sequence). The ends lost 0 bases at V and 0 bases at J; junction bases unmatched: 6. The CDR3 spells CASSESRTGAASYEQYF. The DNA for the CDR3 is TGCGCCAGCAGTGAGTCGAGGACAGGGGCCGCCTCCTACGAGCAGTACTTC.

The table lists this clonotype with many counts. The chain employs TRBV19 and TRBJ1-2; D might be TRBD1 (6 bases). V was pared by 8 bases and J by 1 base, with 14 bases between. The CDR3 sequence is 14 residues long. From germline, CDR1 is LNHDA and CDR2 SQIVND (reference sequence). Here the CDR3 reads CASEDRLNNYGYTF. In DNA form, the CDR3 reads TGTGCCAGTGAGGACAGACTGAATAACTATGGCTACACCTTC.

CDR3 amino acids: CAWSVLEGSPLHF. The CDR3, as DNA: TGTGCCTGGAGTGTACTGGAGGGCTCACCCCTCCACTTT. This chain links TRBV30 with TRBJ1-6; D is uncertain. Germline CDR1 is GTSNPN and CDR2 is SVGIG (reference sequence). This CDR3 has 13 amino acids. Trimming left V 0 bases short and J 10 bases short, with 10 bases between. Looking up the rest from reference TRBV30 and TRBJ1-6 gives the full variable domain: SQTIHQWPATLVQPVGSPLSLECTVEGTSNPNLYWYRQAAGRGLQLLFYSVGIGQISSEVPQNLSASRPQDRQFILSSKKLLLSDSGFYLCAWSVLEGSPLHFGNGTRLTVT.

This clonotype showed up many times. The chain has TRBV12-3 or TRBV12-4 and TRBJ1-1; tentatively, D is TRBD1 (5 bases). This CDR3 has 13 amino acids. V gave up 7 bases and J gave up 7 bases, with 16 bases separating them. The CDR3 reads CASTLRGSSEAFF. Written as DNA, the CDR3 is TGTGCCAGCACCTTAAGGGGTTCTAGTGAAGCTTTCTTT.

This clonotype has only one observation. The rearrangement joins TRBV25-1 to TRBJ1-1; a weak D match, TRBD1 (5 bases). V lost 8 bases and J lost 1, with 14 bases in between. This CDR3 contains 14 residues. CDR1 is MGHDK and CDR2 is SYGVNS in the germline V gene. In DNA form, the CDR3 reads TGTGCCAGCGTTGAGGCCGGGGGGAACACTGAAGCTTTCTTT. Translated, it gives CASVEAGGNTEAFF.

This clonotype showed up just a few times. This rearrangement joins TRBV28 to TRBJ2-7; 8 bases align to TRBD1. Per germline, CDR1 MDHEN and CDR2 SYDVKM. With V trimmed by 5 bases and J by 6 bases, 15 bases remained unmatched. CDR3 length: 16 amino acids. The CDR3 region is CASSPPRQGLTGEQYF. In nucleotides, the CDR3 is TGTGCCAGCAGTCCGCCTCGACAGGGGCTGACTGGCGAGCAGTACTTC.

This clonotype was seen a few times. One end of the junction varies from germline; a read error may be responsible. V and J are TRBV10-3 and TRBJ1-5; D possibly corresponds to TRBD1 (6 bases). The V gene's germline CDR1 is ENHRY and CDR2 SYGVKD. The CDR3 covers 17 residues. The CDR3 DNA reads as TGTGCCAGCAGTGACAGGTCTGCCGTCAGTAGCAATCAGCCCCAGCATTTT. The encoded protein is CASSDRSAVSSNQPQHF.

A note on this clonotype: No conserved phenylalanine or tryptophan ends this CDR3, so it is likely a read error. The chain couples TRBV5-5 to TRBJ2-5; 8 nucleotides agree with TRBD1. The CDR3 loop spans 15 amino acids. Per the germline V gene, CDR1 is SGHKS and CDR2 is YYEKEE (reference sequence). The CDR3 DNA follows: TGCGCCAGCAGCCCCCGGACAGGGTACCAAGAGACCCAGTACCTC. Translation: CASSPRTGYQETQYL.

This clonotype was seen at least ten times. The chain recombines TRBV19 with TRBJ1-5; D perhaps matches TRBD1 (6 bases). V was cut by 0 bases and J by 4 bases, with 7 bases left in between. Per germline, CDR1 LNHDA and CDR2 SQIVND (reference sequence). The CDR3 length is 14 residues. The DNA of the CDR3 is TGTGCCAGTAGTATAGAGGACAGAAATCAGCCCCAGCATTTT. This encodes CASSIEDRNQPQHF.

This clonotype appeared many times. The chain's CDR3 is CASSGGLVQETQYF. The CDR3 DNA follows: TGCGCCAGCAGCGGGGGACTAGTCCAAGAGACCCAGTACTTC. The rearrangement joins TRBV5-1 to TRBJ2-5; 8 positions agree with TRBD2. The CDR3 contains 14 residues. Germline CDR1 reads SGHRS; CDR2 reads YFSETQ. With 4 bases clipped from V and 1 base from J, the junction kept 3 bases outside the gene matches.

In its sample, this clonotype was seen many times. The chain has TRBV7-8 and TRBJ2-7; 9 nucleotides agree with TRBD2. V was clipped by 5 bases and J by 0 bases; unmatched bases: 5. Germline-derived CDR1 and CDR2 are SGHVS and FQNEAQ. This CDR3 is 15 amino acids long. CDR3 nucleotides: TGTGCCAGCAGCATAACTAGCGGGCCCTCCTACGAGCAGTACTTC. Protein product: CASSITSGPSYEQYF.

J is TRBJ1-3 and V is TRBV14; D ambiguous. Trimming cost V 4 bases and J 3 bases, with 19 bases left between them. The V gene's germline CDR1 is SGHDN and CDR2 FVKESK. The CDR3 length is 17 residues. DNA for the CDR3: TGTGCCAGCAGCCCCAGAGGAACTGGAGAGGGTGGAAACACCATATATTTT. It translates to CASSPRGTGEGGNTIYF.

This clonotype was recorded many times. This sequence joins TRBV6-5 and TRBJ2-7; D is unclear. Germline V gene lookup returns CDR1 MNHEY and CDR2 SVGAGI. The V and J ends lost 5 bases and 6 bases respectively, with 17 bases between them. The CDR3 has 14 amino acids. CDR3 bases: TGTGCCAGCAGTATCGGGTCGCACCCAGGCGAGCAGTACTTC. Translated, it gives CASSIGSHPGEQYF.

In this sample, this clonotype turned up many times. This chain uses TRBV7-9 with TRBJ2-5; TRBD2 might be the D (5 bases). The CDR3 consists of 16 residues. V was trimmed by 8 bases and J by 7 bases, leaving 26 bases between them. Germline CDR1 reads SEHNR; CDR2 reads FQNEAQ (reference sequence). CDR3 in DNA: TGTGCCAGCGCCGACCGGTGGAGGAGTGAGCTTTGGACCCAGTACTTC. Protein sequence: CASADRWRSELWTQYF.

The chain recombines TRBV7-9 with TRBJ1-4; D unresolved. The CDR3 is 17 residues long. Germline CDR1 SEHNR, CDR2 FQNEAQ (reference sequence). V was clipped by 4 bases and J by 3 bases, with 18 bases between them. CDR3 sequence: CASSSSSDSLSNEKLFF. The CDR3 DNA reads TGTGCCAGCAGCTCATCCTCCGACTCACTCTCTAATGAAAAACTGTTTTTT.

This clonotype was counted ten times or more. V is TRBV2 and J is TRBJ1-2; 10 nucleotides line up with TRBD1. There are 13 residues in the CDR3. Looked up from germline, CDR1 is SNHLY and CDR2 is FYNNEI. Trimming took 9 bases from V and 5 from J; bases not matched to a gene: 6. Here the CDR3 reads CASGTGAWYGYTF. DNA for the CDR3: TGTGCCAGTGGGACAGGGGCTTGGTATGGCTACACCTTC.